This T cell receptor (beta chain) was sequenced during a study of CD8 T cells in ankylosing spondylitis. Points from the study as a whole: A motif in TCR beta, a set of eight highly homologous variants, appeared characteristic of ankylosing spondylitis blood.

TCRdb re-derived calls from the 5' RACE reads in MiXCR, one entry per CDR3 protein. The sample lists under 550,000 distinct CDR3 sequences; approximately 26% were seen once. Points on this clonotype: Its antigen is unknown.

The CDR3 contains 15 residues. Trimming took off 4 bases at V and 0 bases at J, with 10 bases between the two ends. The V gene's germline CDR1 is LNHDA and CDR2 SQIVND (reference sequence). Sequencing was performed on blood, either unsorted or a sorted T cell fraction (not recorded which). The chain uses TRBV19 and TRBJ1-3; D unclear. This sequence was found in a male donor with ankylosing spondylitis. The CDR3 reads CASSKSRDSGNTIYF. The CDR3 bases are TGTGCCAGTAGTAAATCCCGAGACTCTGGAAACACCATATATTTT. Supplemented by reference TRBV19 and TRBJ1-3, the full variable domain reads DGGITQSPKYLFRKEGQNVTLSCEQNLNHDAMYWYRQDPGQGLRLIYYSQIVNDFQKGDIAEGYSVSREKKESFPLTVTSAQKNPTAFYLCASSKSRDSGNTIYFGEGSWLTVV.